Listed below are T cell receptor beta chains from one sample, sequenced in a study of OX40 agonist ivuxolimab in advanced cancers. Repertoires were generated with immunoSEQ multiplex PCR, while TCRdb's copy carries only in-frame clones and drops some. This repertoire shows approximately 27,000 clones, roughly nine tenths found once; its top ten account for 12% to 15%. The specimen was CD4+ or CD8+ T cells sorted from blood, collected in a trial of the OX40 agonist ivuxolimab. The source is an adult with an advanced solid tumor such as melanoma, head and neck, liver or kidney cancer. Both conserved end residues are part of each CDR3. Fields, in order: V gene, clone size, D gene, J gene, CDR3 protein, CDR3 DNA. A D gene is named only where the DNA matches it firmly. The listing skips clone size in some rows; elsewhere it reads once, few, many or a size class.

TRBV23-1	-	TRBD2	TRBJ2-1	CASSRLTGTLREGLDEQFF	TGCGCCAGCTCCCGCTTGACAGGGACGTTGCGGGAGGGCCTCGATGAGCAGTTCTTC
TRBV28	-	TRBD2	TRBJ2-7	CASSFGLAGAGEQYF	TGTGCCAGCAGTTTTGGGCTAGCGGGAGCCGGCGAGCAGTACTTC
TRBV28	-	TRBD1	TRBJ1-6	CASSLWDRGRLDNSPLHF	TGTGCCAGCAGTTTGTGGGACAGGGGGCGTCTCGATAATTCACCCCTCCACTTT
TRBV7-9	once	TRBD1	TRBJ2-2	CASSSGQGNTGELFF	TGTGCCAGCAGCTCGGGACAGGGGAACACCGGGGAGCTGTTTTTT
TRBV7-3	-	-	TRBJ2-5	CASSLNPYLSGSGETQYF	TGTGCCAGCAGCTTAAACCCCTACTTAAGCGGGTCGGGGGAGACCCAGTACTTC
TRBV2	-	TRBD2	TRBJ2-3	CASSSLAGAAADTQYF	TGTGCCAGCAGTTCTCTAGCGGGAGCAGCTGCGGATACGCAGTATTTT
TRBV28	-	-	TRBJ1-3	CASSSPRDIGNTIYF	TGTGCCAGCAGTTCCCCCAGGGACATCGGAAACACCATATATTTT
TRBV9	once	TRBD2	TRBJ2-2	CASSVSGGNTGELFF	TGTGCCAGCAGCGTTAGCGGGGGGAACACCGGGGAGCTGTTTTTT
TRBV29-1	-	TRBD2	TRBJ2-2	CSGQRENTGELFF	TGCAGCGGGCAGCGGGAGAACACCGGGGAGCTGTTTTTT
TRBV7-8	-	TRBD1	TRBJ2-5	CASSASRDREGYQETQYF	TGTGCCAGCAGCGCGTCCCGGGACAGGGAGGGTTACCAAGAGACCCAGTACTTC
TRBV29-1	-	TRBD1	TRBJ2-7	CSVETGESYEQYF	TGCAGCGTTGAAACAGGGGAAAGCTACGAGCAGTACTTC
TRBV28	-	-	TRBJ1-4	CASNSDTATNEKLFF	TGTGCCAGCAACTCGGACACCGCAACTAATGAAAAACTGTTTTTT
TRBV5-5	-	-	TRBJ2-7	CASSDDTYEQYF	TGTGCCAGCAGCGACGACACCTACGAGCAGTACTTC
TRBV6-6	-	TRBD2	TRBJ2-7	CASSSGLVIYEQYF	TGTGCCAGCAGTTCCGGACTAGTCATTTACGAGCAGTACTTC
TRBV5-1	-	-	TRBJ2-5	CASSLGFGATYQETQYF	TGCGCCAGCAGCTTGGGTTTCGGGGCTACCTACCAAGAGACCCAGTACTTC
TRBV6-5	-	-	TRBJ1-2	CASSYRAAGGYTF	TGTGCCAGCAGTTACAGGGCAGCCGGCGGCTACACCTTC
TRBV18	-	-	TRBJ2-2	CASSPPSGANTGELFF	TGTGCCAGCTCACCACCGTCGGGGGCGAACACCGGGGAGCTGTTTTTT
TRBV4-1	-	TRBD1	TRBJ1-1	CASSQEQGASKTEAFF	TGCGCCAGCAGCCAAGAGCAGGGGGCGTCAAAAACTGAAGCTTTCTTT
TRBV15	-	TRBD2	TRBJ2-1	CATSRDLKGAGGPLNEQFF	TGTGCCACCAGCAGAGACCTAAAAGGAGCGGGAGGGCCGCTCAATGAGCAGTTCTTC
TRBV11-3	-	TRBD1	TRBJ2-1	CASSPGDWTGDYNEQFF	TGTGCCAGCAGCCCCGGTGATTGGACAGGCGATTACAATGAGCAGTTCTTC
TRBV5-4	-	TRBD1	TRBJ2-1	CASSLGQGPYNEQFF	TGTGCCAGCAGCTTGGGACAGGGGCCATACAATGAGCAGTTCTTC
TRBV4-1	-	-	TRBJ2-7	CASSLVGGPYEQYF	TGCGCCAGCAGCCTTGTTGGGGGGCCCTACGAGCAGTACTTC
TRBV5-6	-	-	TRBJ1-2	CASSSSYGYTF	TGTGCCAGCAGCTCAAGCTATGGCTACACCTTC
TRBV7-8	-	-	TRBJ1-1	CASSFPGGPTEAFF	TGTGCCAGCAGTTTTCCCGGGGGGCCGACTGAAGCTTTCTTT
TRBV28	few	-	TRBJ2-5	CASSPTRIAKETQYF	TGTGCCAGCAGCCCGACCCGGATAGCGAAAGAGACCCAGTACTTC
TRBV21-1	-	-	TRBJ1-1	CASIGGGARAFF	TGTGCCAGCATCGGAGGGGGCGCGCGGGCTTTCTTT
TRBV11-3	-	TRBD2	TRBJ2-7	CASSLAVGGAGEQYF	TGTGCCAGCAGCTTAGCCGTCGGGGGAGCGGGGGAGCAGTACTTC
TRBV9	-	-	TRBJ2-7	CASSVGRIRDEQYF	TGTGCCAGCAGCGTCGGCCGTATTAGAGACGAGCAGTACTTC
TRBV19	-	TRBD2	TRBJ2-1	CASSSGGVDNEQFF	TGTGCCAGTAGTTCGGGGGGAGTCGACAATGAGCAGTTCTTC
TRBV12-5	-	TRBD1	TRBJ2-2	CASGLAGTGAPGELFF	TGTGCTAGTGGTTTGGCCGGGACAGGGGCCCCCGGGGAGCTGTTTTTT
TRBV27	-	TRBD2	TRBJ2-1	CASSLWEGRPEQFF	TGTGCCAGCAGTCTGTGGGAGGGCCGTCCTGAGCAGTTCTTC
TRBV5-4	-	-	TRBJ2-1	CAVQRSSYNEQFF	TGTGCCGTCCAACGGAGCTCCTACAATGAGCAGTTCTTC
TRBV20-1	-	-	TRBJ2-7	CSARVSYEQYF	TGCAGTGCTAGAGTATCCTACGAGCAGTACTTC
TRBV29-1	-	-	TRBJ2-7	CSVDASWGEQYF	TGCAGCGTTGATGCTAGCTGGGGCGAGCAGTACTTC
TRBV9	-	TRBD2	TRBJ2-7	CASSVGGGRAHEQYF	TGTGCCAGCAGCGTAGGTGGCGGGAGGGCCCACGAGCAGTACTTC
TRBV27	-	-	TRBJ1-2	CASSPTKGGQNRIYGYTF	TGTGCCAGCAGTCCTACTAAGGGAGGGCAAAATCGAATCTATGGCTACACCTTC
TRBV5-1	-	-	TRBJ1-4	CASSGGRSEKLFF	TGCGCCAGCAGCGGGGGGCGTAGTGAAAAACTGTTTTTT
TRBV9	-	TRBD2	TRBJ2-7	CASSLSGAVGYEQYF	TGTGCCAGCAGCCTTAGCGGGGCCGTCGGTTACGAGCAGTACTTC
TRBV9	-	-	TRBJ2-1	CASSVAREAASSYNEQFF	TGTGCCAGCAGCGTAGCGAGAGAAGCGGCGAGCTCCTACAATGAGCAGTTCTTC
TRBV14	-	-	TRBJ1-5	CASSPSRGPQHF	TGTGCCAGCAGCCCGAGCAGAGGGCCCCAGCATTTT
TRBV7-9	-	TRBD1	TRBJ2-7	CASSFTAGTGIYEQYF	TGTGCCAGCAGCTTCACCGCCGGGACAGGGATCTACGAGCAGTACTTC
TRBV5-4	-	-	TRBJ2-3	CASSLGVGHLTSTDTQYF	TGTGCCAGCAGCTTGGGGGTGGGACACCTAACTAGCACAGATACGCAGTATTTT
TRBV7-6	-	TRBD2	TRBJ2-3	CASSLRDYSTDTQYF	TGTGCCAGCAGCTTAAGGGACTACAGCACAGATACGCAGTATTTT
TRBV27	-	TRBD1	TRBJ2-1	CASSVKGTGNRNEQFF	TGTGCCAGCAGCGTCAAAGGGACAGGGAATAGGAATGAGCAGTTCTTC
TRBV19	-	-	TRBJ1-3	CASSIVSSGNTIYF	TGTGCCAGTAGTATTGTCAGCTCTGGAAACACCATATATTTT
TRBV9	-	-	TRBJ2-3	CASSPLPPSTDTQYF	TGTGCCAGCAGCCCACTCCCGCCTAGCACAGATACGCAGTATTTT
TRBV9	once	-	TRBJ2-5	CASSESGVETQYF	TGTGCCAGCAGCGAGAGTGGGGTGGAGACCCAGTACTTC
TRBV5-6	few	-	TRBJ2-1	CASSLGLSYNEQFF	TGTGCCAGCAGCTTGGGTCTAAGCTACAATGAGCAGTTCTTC
TRBV2	once	TRBD2	TRBJ2-1	CASSALAGINEQFF	TGTGCCAGCAGTGCGCTAGCGGGAATCAATGAGCAGTTCTTC
TRBV7-9	large	-	TRBJ2-1	CASSLLSGDEQFF	TGTGCCAGCAGCTTGCTCTCGGGCGATGAGCAGTTCTTC
TRBV6-5	-	-	TRBJ1-1	CASSYSHYIENTEAFF	TGTGCCAGCAGTTACTCTCACTACATAGAGAACACTGAAGCTTTCTTT
TRBV5-1	once	-	TRBJ1-3	CASSLDGADPGNTIYF	TGCGCCAGCAGCTTGGATGGAGCCGACCCTGGAAACACCATATATTTT
TRBV4-3	-	TRBD2	TRBJ2-7	CASSQAGGAPSYEQYF	TGCGCCAGCAGCCAAGCCGGGGGGGCCCCCTCCTACGAGCAGTACTTC
TRBV28	-	TRBD2	TRBJ2-7	CASSGGATYEQYF	TGTGCCAGCAGCGGGGGGGCAACCTACGAGCAGTACTTC
TRBV28	-	TRBD2	TRBJ2-4	CASSFLGEGQNIQYF	TGTGCCAGCAGTTTCCTGGGGGAGGGACAAAACATTCAGTACTTC
TRBV27	-	-	TRBJ2-5	CASSLFGYFGLQETQYF	TGTGCCAGCAGTTTATTTGGTTATTTCGGCCTTCAAGAGACCCAGTACTTC
TRBV10-3	-	-	TRBJ2-7	CAISEAVNFYEQYF	TGTGCCATCAGTGAAGCGGTGAACTTCTACGAGCAGTACTTC
TRBV7-2	-	-	TRBJ1-2	CASSRDIQGIGYGYTF	TGTGCCAGCAGCAGAGACATTCAGGGAATCGGCTATGGCTACACCTTC
TRBV6-6	-	-	TRBJ1-2	CASRNNYGYTF	TGTGCCAGCAGGAACAACTATGGCTACACCTTC
TRBV7-9	-	TRBD2	TRBJ2-7	CASSPPGLGYEQYF	TGTGCCAGCAGCCCGCCGGGACTAGGGTACGAGCAGTACTTC